A selection of T cell receptor beta chains follows, all from one sample in a study of T cell changes during pregnancy in multiple sclerosis. Method: immunoSEQ multiplex PCR; TCRdb's copy keeps in-frame clones and lacks some. The sample contains roughly 38,000 clones, roughly 91% of which appear only once. The source material was CD4+ T cells from peripheral blood mononuclear cells, sampled in the second trimester of pregnancy. These receptors were obtained from a female donor in good health, enrolled as a control in a pregnancy study. Each CDR3 is given with its conserved first and last residue. A D gene is named only where the DNA matches it firmly. Clone size, where shown, is once, few, many, or a class for clones that have expanded.

J | D | size | V | CDR3 | DNA
TRBJ1-5 | . | . | TRBV7-2 | CASSLDNRALGNQPQHF | TGTGCCAGCAGCTTAGATAATCGAGCCCTCGGCAATCAGCCCCAGCATTTT
TRBJ2-1 | TRBD1 | . | TRBV5-4 | CASSLTGRQGSYNEQFF | TGTGCCAGCAGCTTGACCGGTAGACAGGGATCCTACAATGAGCAGTTCTTC
TRBJ2-7 | . | . | TRBV30 | CAWRDTRSSYEQYF | TGTGCCTGGAGGGACACCCGGAGCTCCTACGAGCAGTACTTC
TRBJ2-3 | TRBD2 | . | TRBV5-1 | CASSPLKLAGITDTQYF | TGCGCCAGCAGCCCTCTGAAACTAGCGGGGATCACAGATACGCAGTATTTT
TRBJ2-1 | . | . | TRBV10-1 | CAGGAGLCYNEQFF | TGCGCTGGGGGGGCGGGATTATGCTACAATGAGCAGTTCTTC
TRBJ2-6 | . | . | TRBV13 | CASSFNSGANVLTF | TGTGCCAGCAGCTTCAACTCTGGGGCCAACGTCCTGACTTTC
TRBJ1-4 | TRBD1 | . | TRBV10-3 | CAISQGQGAFEKLFF | TGTGCCATCAGCCAAGGACAGGGGGCGTTTGAAAAACTGTTTTTT
TRBJ1-2 | . | few | TRBV10-3 | CAISDRGPEDGYTF | TGTGCCATCAGTGACAGGGGACCTGAGGATGGCTACACCTTC
TRBJ2-3 | TRBD1 | . | TRBV5-4 | CASSLPHGQGRTDTQYF | TGTGCCAGCAGCTTGCCCCATGGACAGGGACGCACAGATACGCAGTATTTT
TRBJ1-1 | . | few | TRBV27 | CASSLNGRTTEAFF | TGTGCCAGCAGTTTAAACGGGAGGACCACTGAAGCTTTCTTT
TRBJ1-2 | . | once | TRBV28 | CASRLANYGYTF | TGTGCCAGCCGACTGGCTAACTATGGCTACACCTTC
TRBJ2-1 | . | . | TRBV9 | CASSSTDTTNNEQFF | TGTGCCAGCAGCTCTACCGACACCACAAACAATGAGCAGTTCTTC
TRBJ2-7 | . | . | TRBV7-9 | CASSLDYLPYEQYF | TGTGCCAGCAGTTTGGACTACCTTCCCTACGAGCAGTACTTC
TRBJ2-1 | TRBD1 | . | TRBV7-3 | CASSFGQGAYNEQFF | TGTGCCAGCAGCTTCGGACAGGGGGCCTACAATGAGCAGTTCTTC
TRBJ2-7 | TRBD1 | . | TRBV2 | CASGRDRAYEQYF | TGTGCCAGCGGCCGGGACAGAGCCTACGAGCAGTACTTC
TRBJ2-1 | TRBD1 | . | TRBV15 | CATSRRDREINEQFF | TGTGCCACCAGCCGCCGGGACAGGGAGATCAATGAGCAGTTCTTC
TRBJ1-5 | TRBD1 | . | TRBV29-1 | CSVVTGGGQPQHF | TGCAGCGTTGTGACAGGGGGTGGTCAGCCCCAGCATTTT
TRBJ2-7 | . | few | TRBV6-1 | CATTGKEEIPYEQYF | TGTGCCACCACCGGGAAAGAGGAGATACCCTACGAGCAGTACTTC
TRBJ2-1 | TRBD2 | . | TRBV2 | CASLAGDVGNEQFF | TGTGCCAGCTTAGCGGGGGACGTAGGCAATGAGCAGTTCTTC
TRBJ2-1 | TRBD2 | . | TRBV5-6 | CASSRAGAGNEQFF | TGTGCCAGCAGTAGAGCGGGAGCAGGGAATGAGCAGTTCTTC
TRBJ2-3 | . | . | TRBV7-2 | CASSGRGSSDTQYF | TGTGCCAGCAGCGGTAGGGGCTCCTCAGATACGCAGTATTTT
TRBJ2-2 | TRBD2 | . | TRBV5-4 | CASSLGLAGAPTGELFF | TGTGCCAGCAGCTTGGGACTAGCGGGGGCGCCCACCGGGGAGCTGTTTTTT
TRBJ1-2 | . | . | TRBV6-1 | CASSESGWVGGYTF | TGTGCCAGCAGTGAATCAGGGTGGGTCGGTGGCTACACCTTC
TRBJ2-2 | . | . | TRBV11-2 | CTSSLEPGTGELFF | TGTACCAGCAGCTTAGAGCCAGGGACCGGGGAGCTGTTTTTT
TRBJ1-2 | TRBD1 | once | TRBV5-4 | CASSLGGAGGSGYTF | TGTGCCAGCAGCTTGGGCGGGGCAGGGGGCAGTGGCTACACCTTC
TRBJ2-5 | . | . | TRBV6-1 | CASSVQGWETQYF | TGTGCCAGCAGTGTCCAGGGGTGGGAGACCCAGTACTTC
TRBJ1-2 | . | . | TRBV6-6 | CASSPQFYGYTF | TGTGCCAGCAGCCCCCAATTCTATGGCTACACCTTC
TRBJ2-2 | . | . | TRBV2 | CASRTVVNTGELFF | TGTGCCAGCAGGACAGTTGTGAACACCGGGGAGCTGTTTTTT
TRBJ1-1 | . | . | TRBV9 | CASSVGVSGEAFF | TGTGCCAGCAGCGTGGGAGTCTCAGGTGAAGCTTTCTTT